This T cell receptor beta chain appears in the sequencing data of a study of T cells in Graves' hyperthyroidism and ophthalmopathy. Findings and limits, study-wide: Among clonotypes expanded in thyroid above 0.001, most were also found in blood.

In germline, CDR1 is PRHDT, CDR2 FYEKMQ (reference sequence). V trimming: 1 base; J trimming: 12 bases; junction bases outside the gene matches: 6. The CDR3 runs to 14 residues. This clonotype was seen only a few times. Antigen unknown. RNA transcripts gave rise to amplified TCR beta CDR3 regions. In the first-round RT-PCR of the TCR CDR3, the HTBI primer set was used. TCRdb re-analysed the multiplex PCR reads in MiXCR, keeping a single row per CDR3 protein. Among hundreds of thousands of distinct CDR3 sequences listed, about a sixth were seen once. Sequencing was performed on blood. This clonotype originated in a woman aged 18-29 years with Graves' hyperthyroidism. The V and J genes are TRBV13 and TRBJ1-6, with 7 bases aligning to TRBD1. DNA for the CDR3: TGTGCCAGCAGCTTAGTACAGGGGCGGGTACCCCTCCACTTT. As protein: CASSLVQGRVPLHF.